This TCR beta chain was retrieved from a study of shared clonotypes between healthy human individuals. Study as a whole: Three CD4 naive, three CD4 memory, two CD8 naive and one CD8 memory plate were used per donor. Study results and caveats: Although depth was large, rarefaction showed that sequencing of the sorted subsets was incomplete. Memory subsets had estimated richness that was generally smaller than that of naive subsets.

Per sorted-subset replicate PCR, input was 150 to 250 ng DNA, representing around 30,000 T cell genomes. The table came from immunoSEQ multiplex PCR; TCRdb's copy has only in-frame clones and leaves some out. The sample shows 2.5 million or so clones, approximately 94% of them seen only once. A note on this clone: Its antigen is not known.

Germline V gives CDR1 MNHEY, CDR2 SVGAGI. V lost 5 bases and J lost 8, with 10 bases in between. The CDR3 is 12 residues long. The chain has TRBV6-5 and TRBJ2-1; no clear D gene. This receptor was taken from a man aged 18-30 years in good health. Sequences were obtained from naive CD4+ T cells sorted from blood. Subset specified: CD45RA+ positively selected. The CDR3 protein is CASSPARDEQFF. For the CDR3, the DNA is TGTGCCAGCAGTCCTGCCCGTGATGAGCAGTTCTTC.